This TCR beta chain originates from a study of T-cell reconstitution after alpha-beta-depleted transplantation in children. Points from the study as a whole: At day 60, the high TCRbeta diversity found in some patients originated from recipient T cells and thymic progenitors that had survived. T-cell counts and diversity were attributed mostly to newly produced T cells one year after transplant. About two months after transplant, alpha-beta T cells reportedly came from several hundred expanded graft clones.

To note about this clonotype: Its specificity is not known.

Using unique molecular identifiers, the investigators prepared the TCRbeta library. TCRdb analysed the PCR reads with MiXCR anew, one entry per CDR3 protein. The profile shows 70,000 to 95,000 distinct CDR3 sequences, around 15% of them singletons. The CDR3 consists of 16 residues. Germline CDR1 DFQATT, CDR2 SNEGSKA (reference sequence). V lost 0 bases and J lost 3, with 17 bases in between. This chain uses TRBV20-1 with TRBJ1-1; no clear D. The sequence was collected from a male patient between 2 and 10 years old who had a stem cell transplant for acute lymphoblastic leukemia, so the T cells may come from the graft donor. The sequencing used PBMCs, mostly from graft donor cells, collected 180 days after TCRalphabeta/CD19-depleted stem cell transplant. The CDR3 DNA reads as TGCAGTGCTAGAGATCTTATCGGTCTGGGAGACACTGAAGCTTTCTTT. Protein: CSARDLIGLGDTEAFF.